This entry lists 31 T cell receptor beta chains sequenced from one sample in a study of cytomegalovirus exposure and HLA in healthy donors. The study ran its PCR with 60 Vbeta and 13 Jbeta primers. Only in-frame clones appear in the TCRdb table, and some are missing; sequencing was by immunoSEQ multiplex PCR. Of 100,000 to 150,000 clones in the sample, around nine tenths were seen once. Sequencing was done on a sample of PBMCs. Source of these receptors: a young woman in good health and CMV-seronegative.

The J gene is TRBJ2-1, the V gene TRBV29-1, with 8 bases that match TRBD2. Trimming cost V 0 bases and J 6 bases; bases outside gene matches: 22. CDR1 and CDR2 (germline): SQVTM, ANQGSEA. This CDR3 spans 20 amino acids. CDR3 region: CSVEDLRGPHTSSGSNEQFF. As DNA, the CDR3 is TGCAGCGTTGAAGATCTTAGAGGGCCCCACACCTCAAGCGGGAGCAATGAGCAGTTCTTC.

The rearrangement uses TRBV5-1 and TRBJ2-1; TRBD2 is a possible D gene (5 bases). Trimming left V 1 base short and J 0 bases short, with 11 bases between. The CDR3 consists of 16 residues. The germline CDR1 and CDR2 sequences are SGHRS and YFSETQ. The CDR3 bases are TGCGCCAGCAGCTTGTTCAGCGGTAACTCCTACAATGAGCAGTTCTTC. This translates into CASSLFSGNSYNEQFF. The whole variable domain, filled in from reference TRBV5-1 and TRBJ2-1, reads KAGVTQTPRYLIKTRGQQVTLSCSPISGHRSVSWYQQTPGQGLQFLFEYFSETQRNKGNFPGRFSGRQFSNSRSEMNVSTLELGDSALYLCASSLFSGNSYNEQFFGPGTRLTVL.

J is TRBJ2-7 and V is TRBV4-3; TRBD1 matches at 9 bases. CDR3 length: 18 amino acids. Trimming took 4 bases from V and 3 from J; bases not matched to a gene: 16. The germline gives CDR1 LGHNA, CDR2 YSLEER. The CDR3 DNA sequence: TGCGCCAGCAGCCGAGAGTTGCCGGGACAGGGACAGCTCTACGAGCAGTACTTC. Protein sequence: CASSRELPGQGQLYEQYF.

This chain links TRBV4-2 with TRBJ1-4; no clear D gene. The CDR3 extends over 13 amino acids. Trimming removed 1 base from V and 8 bases from J, with 8 bases in between. Germline CDR1 is LGHNA and CDR2 is YNFKEQ. The CDR3 region has the DNA TGTGCCAGCAGCCAAGTGGCACAGGAAAAACTGTTTTTT. Its translation is CASSQVAQEKLFF.

The genes are TRBV19 and TRBJ2-1; a weak D match, TRBD2 (7 bases). The CDR3 is 15 amino acids. The germline V and J ends were trimmed by 5 bases and 3 bases, with 14 bases remaining between them. CDR1 and CDR2 (germline): LNHDA, SQIVND (reference sequence). The CDR3 DNA follows: TGTGCCAGTAGTGTAGGGGGGGGCGTCTACAATGAGCAGTTCTTC. It translates to CASSVGGGVYNEQFF.

The chain has TRBV27 and TRBJ2-1, with D perhaps matching TRBD2 (5 bases). Trimming left V 5 bases short and J 4 bases short, with 12 bases between. In germline, CDR1 is MNHEY, CDR2 SMNVEV (reference sequence). CDR3 length equals 14 residues. The CDR3 sequence is CASSPQGGYNEQFF. In nucleotides, the CDR3 is TGTGCCAGCAGTCCTCAAGGCGGGTACAATGAGCAGTTCTTC.

J is TRBJ2-7 and V is TRBV7-8; 11 nucleotides agree with TRBD2. Germline V CDR1 and CDR2: SGHVS, FQNEAQ. The J segment lost 0 bases and the V segment lost 1 base, leaving 14 bases of the junction unmatched. There are 20 residues in the CDR3. The CDR3 coding sequence is TGTGCCAGCAGCTTAGTTCTTTCGGGACTAGCGGTTACCGGCTCCTACGAGCAGTACTTC. Residues: CASSLVLSGLAVTGSYEQYF.

This clone has only a few counts. V is TRBV5-4 and J is TRBJ1-6; 7 bases map to TRBD1. The CDR3 spans 15 residues. V trimming: 0 bases; J trimming: 10 bases; junction bases outside the gene matches: 7. CDR1 SGHNT and CDR2 YYREEE come from the germline V gene (reference sequence). The chain's CDR3 is CASSLAGTVRSPLHF. CDR3 in DNA: TGTGCCAGCAGCTTGGCAGGGACAGTGCGATCACCCCTCCACTTT. Looking up the rest from reference TRBV5-4 and TRBJ1-6 gives the full variable domain: ETGVTQSPTHLIKTRGQQVTLRCSSQSGHNTVSWYQQALGQGPQFIFQYYREEENGRGNFPPRFSGLQFPNYSSELNVNALELDDSALYLCASSLAGTVRSPLHFGNGTRLTVT.

This clone was found once. This rearrangement joins TRBV28 to TRBJ1-2; TRBD1 matches 7 bases. The CDR3 sequence is 14 residues long. The germline V gene has CDR1 MDHEN and CDR2 SYDVKM. V lost 3 bases to trimming and J lost 4 bases; unmatched junction nucleotides: 5. The CDR3 nucleotides are TGTGCCAGCAGTTTCCTCCAGGGGGGCTATGGCTACACCTTC. Protein: CASSFLQGGYGYTF.

The CDR3 is CASSDSCRNTGELFF. The CDR3 nucleotides read TGTGCCAGCAGTGACTCCTGCAGGAACACCGGGGAGCTGTTTTTT. The chain is built from TRBV6-4 and TRBJ2-2; no reliable D call. V shed 0 bases and J shed 1 base, with 6 bases lying between them. Germline loops: CDR1 MRHNA, CDR2 SNTAGT. The CDR3 has 15 amino acids.

The J gene is TRBJ2-1, the V gene TRBV29-1; 10 positions match TRBD2. Per germline, CDR1 SQVTM and CDR2 ANQGSEA. The length of the CDR3 is 14 residues. V shed 7 bases and J 8 bases; nucleotides not matched to a gene: 11. The CDR3 DNA reads as TGCAGCGCCCCCACGGCTAGCGGGAGATATGAGCAGTTCTTC. It yields the protein CSAPTASGRYEQFF.

This rearrangement joins TRBV7-2 to TRBJ1-2, with a tentative D call TRBD1 (6 bases). Trimming removed 5 bases at V and 8 bases at J, with 21 bases between. Per germline, CDR1 SGHTA and CDR2 FQGNSA. The CDR3 runs 15 residues. CDR3 sequence: CASSQRLAGAGGYTF. CDR3 nucleotide sequence: TGTGCCAGCAGCCAGAGACTGGCAGGGGCAGGAGGCTACACCTTC.

Here the CDR3 DNA reads TGTGCCAGCAGCCTTACGGAACAGAGCTATGGCTACACCTTC. This codes for CASSLTEQSYGYTF. The V gene is TRBV7-8, the J gene TRBJ1-2; no firm D call. The germline gives CDR1 SGHVS, CDR2 FQNEAQ. CDR3 length: 14 residues. Trimming stripped 5 bases from V and 4 bases from J, with 14 bases between.

The genes are TRBV18 and TRBJ1-1, with 7 positions matching TRBD1. This CDR3 contains 13 residues. V lost 3 bases and J lost 4; bases outside the gene matches: 2. Germline V gene lookup returns CDR1 KGHSH and CDR2 LQKENI. The CDR3 coding sequence is TGTGCCAGCTCACCGACAGGGTTCACTGAAGCTTTCTTT. Translation gives CASSPTGFTEAFF.

The chain recombines TRBV19 with TRBJ2-4; perhaps TRBD2 as D (5 bases). Trimming removed 5 bases from V and 4 bases from J, with 9 bases in between. The germline gives CDR1 LNHDA, CDR2 SQIVND (reference sequence). CDR3 length equals 13 residues. CDR3 sequence reads: CASSSGNKNIQYF. CDR3 coding DNA: TGTGCCAGTAGTTCGGGGAATAAAAACATTCAGTACTTC.

This chain connects TRBV7-6 to TRBJ2-2; 12 nucleotides agree with TRBD2. CDR1 is SGHVS and CDR2 is FNYEAQ in the germline V gene. The length of the CDR3 is 17 residues. With 3 bases clipped from V and 7 bases from J, the junction kept 9 bases outside the gene matches. The DNA for the CDR3 is TGTGCCAGCAGCTTGGAGACTAGCGGGAGTTTGGACGGGGAGCTGTTTTTT. As protein: CASSLETSGSLDGELFF. Together with reference TRBV7-6 and TRBJ2-2, the CDR3 gives the full variable domain: GAGVSQSPRYKVTKRGQDVALRCDPISGHVSLYWYRQALGQGPEFLTYFNYEAQQDKSGLPNDRFSAERPEGSISTLTIQRTEQRDSAMYRCASSLETSGSLDGELFFGEGSRLTVL.

V usage is TRBV7-9 and J usage is TRBJ2-7, with D hard to call. The V gene's germline CDR1 is SEHNR and CDR2 FQNEAQ (reference sequence). V was pared by 3 bases and J by 1 base, with 10 bases between. The CDR3 contains 14 residues. CDR3 loop: CASSLGRMSYEQYF. The CDR3, as DNA: TGTGCCAGCAGCTTGGGCCGGATGTCCTACGAGCAGTACTTC.

V gene TRBV6-1 combines with J gene TRBJ1-2, with a tentative D call TRBD1 (6 bases). Germline V gives CDR1 MNHNS, CDR2 SASEGT. V gave up 7 bases and J gave up 5 bases, with 17 bases separating them. CDR3 length: 14 amino acids. The CDR3, as DNA: TGTGCCAGCACAACAGGGTCAGTATCGTATGGCTACACCTTC. Translation gives CASTTGSVSYGYTF.

As concerns this clone: Germline and junction disagree at one end, which may indicate a read error. The chain uses TRBV7-9 and TRBJ2-7; TRBD1 is a possible D gene (5 bases). Germline-derived CDR1 and CDR2 are SEHNR and FQNEAQ (reference sequence). The CDR3 has 15 amino acids. In DNA, the CDR3 is TGTTCCAGCAGCTTAGGGGTGCAGTCGGGCTACGAGCAGTACTTC. Translated, it gives CSSSLGVQSGYEQYF.

J is TRBJ1-2 and V is TRBV7-3; 9 nucleotides align to TRBD1. This CDR3 is built from 14 residues. J lost 8 bases, V lost 5 bases, and 9 bases had no gene match. Germline CDR1 is SGHTA and CDR2 is FQGTGA. This chain's CDR3 is CASSPGTGQGGYTF. In nucleotides, the CDR3 is TGTGCCAGCAGCCCGGGGACAGGGCAAGGAGGCTACACCTTC.

The CDR3 loop is CASSQEGGTEAFF. The CDR3 nucleotides are TGTGCCAGCAGCCAGGAGGGTGGAACTGAAGCTTTCTTT. The chain couples TRBV7-6 to TRBJ1-1; D not resolved. Germline loops: CDR1 SGHVS, CDR2 FNYEAQ. This CDR3 has 13 amino acids. Trimming shortened V by 5 bases and J by 5 bases, and 12 bases separated the two germline ends.

This clone was recorded only once. The chain recombines TRBV30 with TRBJ2-7; the D is unclear. The germline gives CDR1 GTSNPN, CDR2 SVGIG (reference sequence). This CDR3 comprises 14 residues. Trimming took off 0 bases at V and 6 bases at J, with 15 bases between the two ends. The CDR3 sequence is CAWSVLAEPSEQYF. DNA of the CDR3: TGTGCCTGGAGTGTATTGGCGGAGCCTAGCGAGCAGTACTTC.

The rearrangement uses TRBV29-1 and TRBJ1-6; D remains ambiguous. The CDR3 has 15 amino acids. Between the trimmed V and J ends, which lost 6 bases and 9 bases, there was a span of 21 bases. CDR1 is SQVTM, CDR2 ANQGSEA, per germline. CDR3 sequence: CSVASGGERVSPLHF. CDR3 in DNA: TGCAGCGTCGCCTCCGGTGGGGAGAGGGTTTCACCCCTCCACTTT.

The CDR3: CASSVSGGSSYEQYF. The CDR3 bases are TGTGCCAGCAGCGTTAGCGGAGGTAGCTCCTACGAGCAGTACTTC. The chain links TRBV9 to TRBJ2-7; weak D call: TRBD2 (6 bases). This CDR3 is 15 amino acids long. Germline-derived CDR1 and CDR2 are SGDLS and YYNGEE. V lost 2 bases and J lost 0, with 12 bases in between.

CDR3 bases: TGCGCCAGCAGCCAAGAGGGACAGGGCACCTACGAGCAGTACTTC. The encoded protein is CASSQEGQGTYEQYF. V usage is TRBV4-3 and J usage is TRBJ2-5; 9 bases map to TRBD1. The DNA end is more similar to TRBJ2-7, so the J call may be wrong. The CDR3 extends over 15 amino acids. Germline CDR1 and CDR2: LGHNA and YSLEER.

The V gene is TRBV5-6, the J gene TRBJ1-1; weak D call: TRBD1 (6 bases). The germline V gene encodes CDR1 SGHDT and CDR2 YYEEEE. V dropped 6 bases and J dropped 4 bases, with 16 bases sitting between them. The CDR3 spans 14 residues. The CDR3 loop is CASNPGVSSTEAFF. The CDR3 DNA reads TGTGCCAGCAACCCAGGGGTTAGTAGCACTGAAGCTTTCTTT.

V gene TRBV27 combines with J gene TRBJ2-1; perhaps TRBD2 as D (7 bases). Germline CDR1 MNHEY, CDR2 SMNVEV (reference sequence). V was shortened by 4 bases and J by 4 bases, with 11 bases between the two germline ends. This CDR3 spans 14 amino acids. The CDR3 region has the DNA TGTGCCAGCAGTTGGGGGGGCGATTACAATGAGCAGTTCTTC. The encoded protein is CASSWGGDYNEQFF.

The genes are TRBV7-3 and TRBJ2-2, with 9 bases that match TRBD1. The germline CDR1 and CDR2 sequences are SGHTA and FQGTGA. The CDR3 contains 16 residues. Germline trimming cut 5 bases from V and 3 bases from J; bases unmatched to any gene: 7. DNA for the CDR3: TGTGCCAGCAGCAAAGGCGGGACAGGGTACACCGGGGAGCTGTTTTTT. Its protein product is CASSKGGTGYTGELFF.

This clone appeared a few times. The CDR3 bases are TGTGCCAGCACGTCGATGGGCAGGGTTAACGAGCAGTACTTC. Amino acid sequence: CASTSMGRVNEQYF. This chain uses TRBV5-8 with TRBJ2-7, with D perhaps TRBD1 (5 bases). CDR3 length: 14 amino acids. V lost 6 bases and J lost 5, with 18 bases in between. From germline, CDR1 is SGHTS and CDR2 YDEGEE.

The chain carries TRBV5-1 and TRBJ1-2; D is ambiguous. Germline CDR1 is SGHRS and CDR2 is YFSETQ. Trimming left V 2 bases short and J 6 bases short, with 11 bases between. The CDR3 totals 13 residues. CDR3 bases: TGCGCCAGCAGCTTTACCGAAACGGATGGCTACACCTTC. It translates to CASSFTETDGYTF.

The chain joins TRBV7-9 to TRBJ1-5, with 7 bases aligning to TRBD1. Per the germline V gene, CDR1 is SEHNR and CDR2 is FQNEAQ (reference sequence). Unmatched junction bases numbered 9, after V lost 4 bases and J lost 6 bases. The CDR3 has 15 residues. CDR3 in DNA: TGTGCCAGCAGCTCCACAAACAGGGGCGGTCAGCCCCAGCATTTT. Its translation is CASSSTNRGGQPQHF.